This TCR beta chain was documented in a study of T-cell reconstitution after alpha-beta-depleted transplantation in children (dated by TCRdb to 2016 to 2017). Describing the broader study: The study quantitatively tracked T-cell immune reconstitution after TCRalphabeta/CD19-depleted allogeneic hematopoietic cell transplantation in children using TCR repertoire profiling. The research as a whole found: Hyperexpanded clone frequencies declined over subsequent months; after one year, T-cell counts and TCRbeta diversity were mostly attributed to newly produced T cells. The apparently early alphabetaT-cell count recovery about two months after transplant was reportedly dependent on only several hundred rapidly expanded clones derived from non-depleted graft cells. The high TCRbeta diversity at day 60 in some patients was ascribed to recipient T cells and intrathymic progenitors that had survived conditioning.

The receptor library was made with PCR. The sequencer was an Illumina HiSeq 2500. Molecular barcoding was employed in the preparation of TCR libraries, with unique molecular identifiers being used to normalize TCRbeta repertoire quantification. TCRdb reran the public reads through fastp at Q25 and MiXCR, keeping productive beta chains. Records with the same CDR3 protein are collapsed into one entry carrying the most frequent genes and DNA. Here the sample has 250,000 or so distinct CDR3 sequences; roughly 8.2% occur a single time. Clones ranked in the top ten supply just under 6.5% of the sample. This clonotype was observed many times. The antigen it recognizes is unknown. The record has no base qualities; no much larger clone is one base away. Including the terminal cysteine and phenylalanine, the CDR3 comprises 15 residues. Just CDR3 DNA is preserved here, 45 bases in frame from base 1. The germline V gene supplies CDR1 KGHSH and CDR2 LQKENI. Trimming removed 3 bases from V and 0 bases from J, leaving 11 bases between the germline ends.

The treatment or condition tag for this specimen amounts to: allogeneic hematopoietic cell transplantation with graft depleted of TCRalphabeta T cells and CD19 B cells. The transplant recipients were children given TCRalphabeta/CD19-depleted allogeneic hematopoietic cell grafts. Sequencing was performed on PBMCs, mostly from graft donor cells, taken 180 days after TCRalphabeta/CD19-depleted stem cell transplant. The receptor comes from a male patient aged 10 to 17 who had a stem cell transplant for acute lymphoblastic leukemia, so the T cells may come from the graft donor. The V and J genes are TRBV18 and TRBJ2-5; the D segment could be TRBD1, given 5 matching bases. For the CDR3, the sequence is CASSPMGPYQETQYF. The DNA reads TGTGCCAGCTCACCGATGGGGCCCTACCAAGAGACCCAGTACTTC. Here the CDR3 is joined to the reference TRBV18 and TRBJ2-5 genes, and the full variable domain is: NAGVMQNPRHLVRRRGQEARLRCSPMKGHSHVYWYRQLPEEGLKFMVYLQKENIIDESGMPKERFSAEFPKEGPSILRIQQVVRGDSAAYFCASSPMGPYQETQYFGPGTRLLVL.